The 28 T cell receptor beta chains below all came from one sample that was sequenced in a study of T cell clones after liver transplantation. Here immunoSEQ multiplex PCR was the method, and the copy in TCRdb shows in-frame clones only, minus some. The sample comprises tens of thousands of clones, 70% to 90% of which are singletons, and 2.5% to 3.5% rests with the top ten. This specimen consisted of CD4+ T cells from blood, obtained at the 22-month timepoint. The receptors come from a human patient who received a liver transplant. Some T cells could come from the graft donor.

J is TRBJ2-5 and V is TRBV5-1; D tentatively reads TRBD1 or TRBD2 (5 bases each). Germline CDR1 SGHRS, CDR2 YFSETQ. Trimming took off 0 bases at V and 6 bases at J, with 9 bases between the two ends. This CDR3 region has 13 residues. The CDR3 sequence: CASSLGGMKTQYF. The CDR3, as DNA: TGCGCCAGCAGCTTGGGGGGGATGAAGACCCAGTACTTC.

V is TRBV7-9 and J is TRBJ1-5; 9 positions agree with TRBD1. There are 14 residues in the CDR3. Per the germline V gene, CDR1 is SEHNR and CDR2 is FQNEAQ (reference sequence). V dropped 3 bases and J dropped 6; count of bases not matched to a gene: 3. The CDR3 sequence is CASSLDRGSQPQHF. DNA for the CDR3: TGTGCCAGCAGCTTGGACAGGGGAAGTCAGCCCCAGCATTTT. The full variable domain, its missing parts supplied by reference TRBV7-9 and TRBJ1-5, is DTGVSQNPRHKITKRGQNVTFRCDPISEHNRLYWYRQTLGQGPEFLTYFQNEAQLEKSRLLSDRFSAERPKGSFSTLEIQRTEQGDSAMYLCASSLDRGSQPQHFGDGTRLSIL.

The rearrangement joins TRBV4-3 to TRBJ2-3; D is possibly TRBD2 (7 bases). This CDR3 is built from 17 residues. Looked up from germline, CDR1 is LGHNA and CDR2 is YSLEER. The V end was cut by 0 bases, the J end by 4 bases, with 17 bases between. CDR3 loop: CASSQDMGEGVADTQYF. DNA of the CDR3: TGCGCCAGCAGCCAAGATATGGGGGAGGGGGTAGCAGATACGCAGTATTTT.

CDR3 coding DNA: TGTGCCATCAGTGAGGGTGTGGAAGAAAAACTGTTTTTT. It yields the protein CAISEGVEEKLFF. V usage is TRBV10-3 and J usage is TRBJ1-4; D unclear. The CDR3 extends over 13 amino acids. Germline CDR1 is ENHRY and CDR2 is SYGVKD. Trimming pared 2 bases from V and 8 bases from J, leaving 9 bases between.

This clone was seen only once. The V gene is TRBV27, the J gene TRBJ2-6; 9 bases agree with TRBD1. The CDR3 runs 17 residues. The V and J ends lost 6 bases and 1 base, in that order; junction bases with no gene match: 7. Germline loops: CDR1 MNHEY, CDR2 SMNVEV (reference sequence). Here the CDR3 reads CASSPGQGLSGANVLTF. The DNA for the CDR3 is TGTGCCAGCAGCCCGGGACAGGGTTTGTCTGGGGCCAACGTCCTGACTTTC.

This clone was picked up a small number of times. The chain combines TRBV7-3 with TRBJ1-6; 7 bases agree with TRBD1. The V and J ends lost 5 bases and 10 bases, in that order; junction bases with no gene match: 5. This CDR3 has 13 amino acids. Germline V CDR1 and CDR2: SGHTA, FQGTGA. This CDR3 reads CASSRDSGSPLHF. The CDR3 region has the DNA TGTGCCAGCAGCCGGGACAGTGGGTCACCCCTCCACTTT.

This chain uses TRBV19 with TRBJ2-3; possible D gene TRBD1, 6 bases. The V end lost 6 bases, the J end lost 4 bases, and 11 bases lay between the germline ends. Per germline, CDR1 LNHDA and CDR2 SQIVND (reference sequence). CDR3 size: 13 residues. Here the CDR3 DNA reads TGTGCCAGTAGGGAACAGGGTCCAGATACGCAGTATTTT. Its translation: CASREQGPDTQYF.

V is TRBV7-9 and J is TRBJ1-1, with no clear D. The V end was cut by 2 bases, the J end by 4 bases, with 14 bases between. The CDR3 has 15 residues. Germline V gene data show CDR1 as SEHNR and CDR2 as FQNEAQ (reference sequence). CDR3 nucleotide sequence: TGTGCCAGCAGCTTAACTGCAGGCCTCCTCACTGAAGCTTTCTTT. This encodes CASSLTAGLLTEAFF.

The rearrangement uses TRBV5-4 and TRBJ2-1; TRBD2 matches 9 bases. V dropped 4 bases and J dropped 3; count of bases not matched to a gene: 8. Germline V gene data show CDR1 as SGHNT and CDR2 as YYREEE (reference sequence). The CDR3 is 16 amino acids. The CDR3, as DNA: TGTGCCAGCAGCGTCTCGAGCGGGAGGTTCTACAATGAGCAGTTCTTC. Its translation is CASSVSSGRFYNEQFF.

The chain employs TRBV29-1 and TRBJ2-1; the D is unclear. The CDR3 is made up of 14 amino acids. Germline assignment: CDR1 SQVTM and CDR2 ANQGSEA. V was clipped by 2 bases and J by 4 bases, with 12 bases between them. CDR3 amino acids: CSVEKGSRYNEQFF. DNA for the CDR3: TGCAGCGTTGAAAAGGGAAGTCGTTACAATGAGCAGTTCTTC.

The gene calls are TRBV5-4 and TRBJ1-6; the match to TRBD1 covers 10 bases. The V gene end was trimmed by 5 bases and the J gene end by 9 bases; junction bases not matched to a gene: 5. The CDR3 runs to 14 residues. The germline V gene encodes CDR1 SGHNT and CDR2 YYREEE (reference sequence). CDR3 in DNA: TGTGCCAGCAGTCTCGACAGGGGGCGTTCACCCCTCCACTTT. Its translation: CASSLDRGRSPLHF.

This clone was found a few times. The rearrangement links TRBV2 to TRBJ2-7; 9 bases are shared with TRBD2. Germline V gene sequence: CDR1 SNHLY, CDR2 FYNNEI. The V gene end was trimmed by 4 bases and the J gene end by 2 bases; junction bases not matched to a gene: 3. The length of the CDR3 is 14 residues. This CDR3 reads CASSGGTSPYEQYF. The CDR3 DNA follows: TGTGCCAGCAGTGGGGGGACTAGCCCCTACGAGCAGTACTTC.

As concerns this clone: Germline and junction disagree at one end, which may indicate a read error. The V and J genes are TRBV5-1 and TRBJ2-1, with D perhaps TRBD2 (6 bases). CDR3 length: 14 amino acids. Germline V gives CDR1 SGHRS, CDR2 YFSETQ. The DNA of the CDR3 is TGCGCCAGCGGCTTCACGACTAGTACCGGCGAGCAGTTCTTC. Encoded protein: CASGFTTSTGEQFF. Drawing the rest from reference TRBV5-1 and TRBJ2-1, the complete variable domain is KAGVTQTPRYLIKTRGQQVTLSCSPISGHRSVSWYQQTPGQGLQFLFEYFSETQRNKGNFPGRFSGRQFSNSRSEMNVSTLELGDSALYLCASGFTTSTGEQFFGPGTRLTVL.

The CDR3 protein is CASSHTGQGGDTQYF. As DNA, the CDR3 is TGTGCCAGCAGCCACACTGGACAGGGCGGTGATACGCAGTATTTT. The chain has TRBV5-6 and TRBJ2-3; 8 positions match TRBD1. The V gene's germline CDR1 is SGHDT and CDR2 YYEEEE. The CDR3 extends over 15 amino acids. With V trimmed by 4 bases and J by 6 bases, 10 bases remained unmatched. The whole variable domain, filled in from reference TRBV5-6 and TRBJ2-3, reads DAGVTQSPTHLIKTRGQQVTLRCSPKSGHDTVSWYQQALGQGPQFIFQYYEEEERQRGNFPDRFSGHQFPNYSSELNVNALLLGDSALYLCASSHTGQGGDTQYFGPGTRLTVL.

The chain recombines TRBV5-1 with TRBJ2-1; no clear D. Germline CDR1 and CDR2: SGHRS and YFSETQ. V dropped 0 bases and J dropped 4 bases, with 5 bases sitting between them. The CDR3 is 13 amino acids. The CDR3 DNA reads as TGCGCCAGCAGCTTGGCCACTTACAATGAGCAGTTCTTC. Protein: CASSLATYNEQFF.

V usage is TRBV5-1 and J usage is TRBJ1-2; unclear D gene. V was pared by 0 bases and J by 0 bases, with 12 bases between. The CDR3 loop spans 16 amino acids. CDR1 is SGHRS, CDR2 YFSETQ, per germline. This CDR3 is CASSLGVGTANYGYTF. The CDR3 DNA sequence: TGCGCCAGCAGCTTGGGAGTAGGTACAGCTAACTATGGCTACACCTTC.

A single count supports this clone. The genes are TRBV7-9 and TRBJ2-3; TRBD1 aligns across 7 bases. Germline loops: CDR1 SEHNR, CDR2 FQNEAQ (reference sequence). Trimming took 6 bases from V and 1 from J; bases not matched to a gene: 7. This CDR3 has 15 amino acids. The CDR3 DNA reads TGTGCCAGCAGGAAAGGGACAGCCGGCACAGATACGCAGTATTTT. The encoded protein is CASRKGTAGTDTQYF.

The V gene is TRBV4-1, the J gene TRBJ2-2, with 11 nucleotides matching TRBD2. V trimming: 3 bases; J trimming: 6 bases; junction bases outside the gene matches: 6. Germline V gives CDR1 MGHRA, CDR2 YSYEKL. This CDR3 comprises 16 residues. CDR3 residues: CASSHSTSGSPGELFF. The DNA of the CDR3 is TGCGCCAGCAGCCACTCTACTAGCGGGAGCCCCGGGGAGCTGTTTTTT.

The chain uses TRBV28 and TRBJ2-7; D possibly corresponds to TRBD2 (6 bases). The length of the CDR3 is 14 residues. V was trimmed by 5 bases and J by 3 bases, leaving 14 bases between them. Germline lookup yields CDR1 MDHEN and CDR2 SYDVKM. CDR3 sequence: CASSPAGRSYEQYF. CDR3 bases: TGTGCCAGCAGTCCCGCGGGACGTAGCTACGAGCAGTACTTC.

The CDR3 loop reads CASSYVDSQHEQYF. DNA of the CDR3: TGCGCCAGCAGCTATGTAGATTCGCAGCACGAGCAGTACTTC. The V and J genes are TRBV5-1 and TRBJ2-7; D is undetermined. The CDR3 spans 14 residues. CDR1 is SGHRS and CDR2 is YFSETQ in the germline V gene. Trimming left V 3 bases short and J 5 bases short, with 15 bases between.

The genes are TRBV7-2 and TRBJ1-2; TRBD1 agrees at 7 bases. This CDR3 has 14 amino acids. Germline lookup yields CDR1 SGHTA and CDR2 FQGNSA. V gave up 7 bases and J gave up 6 bases; unmatched junction bases: 11. DNA of the CDR3: TGTGCCAGCACAGGCAAACAGGGGATAGATGGCTACACCTTC. Translation gives CASTGKQGIDGYTF.

CDR3 residues: CASSDTPGLVKSEQYF. CDR3 DNA: TGCGCCAGCAGCGACACGCCGGGACTAGTGAAATCCGAGCAGTACTTC. The V gene is TRBV5-1, the J gene TRBJ2-7; 8 nucleotides match TRBD2. Germline trimming cut 4 bases from V and 6 bases from J; bases unmatched to any gene: 15. This CDR3 has 16 residues. Per the germline V gene, CDR1 is SGHRS and CDR2 is YFSETQ.

The chain has TRBV5-4 and TRBJ1-2; 7 nucleotides line up with TRBD1. CDR3 size: 11 residues. Germline trimming cut 2 bases from V and 8 bases from J; bases unmatched to any gene: 0. Germline lookup yields CDR1 SGHNT and CDR2 YYREEE (reference sequence). The CDR3 here is CASSLQGGYTF. CDR3 in DNA: TGTGCCAGCAGCTTACAGGGGGGCTACACCTTC.

The chain is built from TRBV7-9 and TRBJ2-2; the D gene is possibly TRBD2 (6 bases). This CDR3 has 15 residues. Germline V gives CDR1 SEHNR, CDR2 FQNEAQ (reference sequence). The V end was cut by 4 bases, the J end by 7 bases, with 16 bases between. The CDR3 loop is CASSSQRVRRGELFF. DNA of the CDR3: TGTGCCAGCAGCTCGCAGCGGGTCCGTCGCGGGGAGCTGTTTTTT.

The V call is TRBV28, the J call TRBJ2-3; D not resolved. This CDR3 contains 15 residues. Germline-derived CDR1 and CDR2 are MDHEN and SYDVKM. Trimming shortened V by 6 bases and J by 2 bases, and 15 bases separated the two germline ends. The DNA for the CDR3 is TGTGCCAGCAGCCTACCGGGCTCACTCACAGATACGCAGTATTTT. This sequence encodes CASSLPGSLTDTQYF.

The rearrangement joins TRBV5-1 to TRBJ1-5, with 7 bases lining up with TRBD1. Unmatched junction bases numbered 3, after V lost 3 bases and J lost 0 bases. This CDR3 is 15 amino acids long. Per the germline V gene, CDR1 is SGHRS and CDR2 is YFSETQ. This CDR3 reads CASSSTGDSNQPQHF. The CDR3 DNA sequence: TGCGCCAGCAGCTCTACAGGGGATAGCAATCAGCCCCAGCATTTT. The full variable domain, with the rest looked up from reference TRBV5-1 and TRBJ1-5, is KAGVTQTPRYLIKTRGQQVTLSCSPISGHRSVSWYQQTPGQGLQFLFEYFSETQRNKGNFPGRFSGRQFSNSRSEMNVSTLELGDSALYLCASSSTGDSNQPQHFGDGTRLSIL.

This clone has a handful of counts. The rearrangement joins TRBV7-9 to TRBJ1-5; D perhaps matches TRBD1 (6 bases). CDR1 SEHNR and CDR2 FQNEAQ come from the germline V gene (reference sequence). Trimming left V 3 bases short and J 5 bases short, with 11 bases between. The CDR3 is 14 amino acids. This CDR3 reads CASSFTGRDQPQHF. The DNA of the CDR3 is TGTGCCAGCAGCTTCACAGGGAGGGATCAGCCCCAGCATTTT. The whole variable domain, filled in from reference TRBV7-9 and TRBJ1-5, reads DTGVSQNPRHKITKRGQNVTFRCDPISEHNRLYWYRQTLGQGPEFLTYFQNEAQLEKSRLLSDRFSAERPKGSFSTLEIQRTEQGDSAMYLCASSFTGRDQPQHFGDGTRLSIL.

The chain is built from TRBV7-2 and TRBJ2-5; 8 positions agree with TRBD2. Trimming took 1 base from V and 5 from J; bases not matched to a gene: 9. The CDR3 covers 16 residues. Looked up from germline, CDR1 is SGHTA and CDR2 is FQGNSA. For the CDR3, the DNA is TGTGCCAGCAGCTTAGGCGGTCGGCGGGGGGCGGAGACCCAGTACTTC. Translation: CASSLGGRRGAETQYF.